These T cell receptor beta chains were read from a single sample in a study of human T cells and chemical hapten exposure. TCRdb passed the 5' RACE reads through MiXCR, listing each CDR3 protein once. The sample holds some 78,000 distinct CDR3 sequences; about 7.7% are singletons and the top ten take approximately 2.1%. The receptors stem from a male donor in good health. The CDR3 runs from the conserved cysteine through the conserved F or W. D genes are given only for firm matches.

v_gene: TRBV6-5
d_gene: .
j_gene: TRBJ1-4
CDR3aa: CASSYGQKLFF

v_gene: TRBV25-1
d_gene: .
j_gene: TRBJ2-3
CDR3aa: CASSESGSYGTDTQYF

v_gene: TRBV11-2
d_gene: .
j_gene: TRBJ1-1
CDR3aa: CASSSAAREAEAFF

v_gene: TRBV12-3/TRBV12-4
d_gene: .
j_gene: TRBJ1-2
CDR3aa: CASSAPGENYGYTF

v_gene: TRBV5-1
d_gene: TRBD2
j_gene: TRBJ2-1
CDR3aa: CASSFLAGGGNEQFF

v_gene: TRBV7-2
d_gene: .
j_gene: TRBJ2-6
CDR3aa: CASSFFGANVLTF

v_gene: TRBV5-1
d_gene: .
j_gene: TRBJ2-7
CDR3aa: CASSFHTTRSYEQYF

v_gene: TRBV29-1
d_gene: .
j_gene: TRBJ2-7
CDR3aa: CSVEDREDSYEQYF

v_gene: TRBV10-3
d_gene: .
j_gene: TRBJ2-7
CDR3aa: CAISDRARRAYEQYF

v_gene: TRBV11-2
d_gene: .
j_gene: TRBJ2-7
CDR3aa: CASSLVPGYYEQYF

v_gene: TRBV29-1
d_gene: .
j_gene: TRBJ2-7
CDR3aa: CSVAYTGTRTYEQYF

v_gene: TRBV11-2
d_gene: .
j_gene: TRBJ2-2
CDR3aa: CASSSTAQGNTGELFF

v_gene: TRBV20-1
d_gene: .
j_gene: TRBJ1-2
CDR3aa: CSARDEGVYGYTF

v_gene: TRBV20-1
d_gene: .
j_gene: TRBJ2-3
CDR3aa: CSAPRADSTDTQYF

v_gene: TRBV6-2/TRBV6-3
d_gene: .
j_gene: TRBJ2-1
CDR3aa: CASSQRTHEGRFF

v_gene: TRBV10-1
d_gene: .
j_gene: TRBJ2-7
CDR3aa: CASSEPGRYEQYF

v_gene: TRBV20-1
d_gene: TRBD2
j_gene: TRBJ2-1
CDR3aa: CSARDPVASGGNEQFF

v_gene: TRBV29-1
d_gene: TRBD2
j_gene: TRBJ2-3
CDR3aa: CSVGVAGGDTQYF

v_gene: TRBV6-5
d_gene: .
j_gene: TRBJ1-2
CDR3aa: CASSYAGTYGYTF

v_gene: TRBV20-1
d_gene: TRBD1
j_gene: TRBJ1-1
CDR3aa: CSARKQGAGTEAFF

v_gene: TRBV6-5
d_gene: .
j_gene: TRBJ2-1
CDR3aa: CASSYSQSSYNEQFF

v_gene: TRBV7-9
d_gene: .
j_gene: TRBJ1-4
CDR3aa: CASGSWGEEKLFF

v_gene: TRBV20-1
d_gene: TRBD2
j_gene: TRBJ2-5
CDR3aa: CSASGPSGGLQETQYF

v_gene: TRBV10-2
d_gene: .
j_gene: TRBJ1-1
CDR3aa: CASRSGPEAFF

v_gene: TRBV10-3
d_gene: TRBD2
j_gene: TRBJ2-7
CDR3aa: CAIRNTGLAHEQYF

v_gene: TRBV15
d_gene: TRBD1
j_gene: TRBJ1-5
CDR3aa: CATSRDEGAGRNQPQHF

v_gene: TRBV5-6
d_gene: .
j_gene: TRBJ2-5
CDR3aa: CASSDRPTGIGETQYF

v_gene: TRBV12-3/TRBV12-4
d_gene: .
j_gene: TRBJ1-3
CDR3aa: CASSPQTVLGNTIYF

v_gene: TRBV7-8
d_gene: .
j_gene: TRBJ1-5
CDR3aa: CASSLGRSRDPQPQHF

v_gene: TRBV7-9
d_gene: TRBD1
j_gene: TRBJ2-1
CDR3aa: CASSLGTGSSYNEQFF

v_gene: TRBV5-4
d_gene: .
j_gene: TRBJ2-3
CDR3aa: CASGGARTDTQYF

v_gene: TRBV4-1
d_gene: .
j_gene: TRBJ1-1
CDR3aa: CASSHEGTEAFF

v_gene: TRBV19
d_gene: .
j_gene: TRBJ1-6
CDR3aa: CASSIGPESPLHF

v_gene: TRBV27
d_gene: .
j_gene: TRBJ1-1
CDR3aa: CASSWGQSGMNTEAFF

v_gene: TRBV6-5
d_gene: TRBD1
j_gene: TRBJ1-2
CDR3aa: CASSSTGNSNYGYTF

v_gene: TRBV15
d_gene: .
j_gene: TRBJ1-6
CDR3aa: CATSRAQELYNSPLHF

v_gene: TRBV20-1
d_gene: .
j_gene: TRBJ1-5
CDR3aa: CSARQNNQPQHF

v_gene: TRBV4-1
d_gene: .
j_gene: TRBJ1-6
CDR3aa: CASSQDGAGYNSPLHF

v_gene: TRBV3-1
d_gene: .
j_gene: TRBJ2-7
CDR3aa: CASSLKWQGTEQYF

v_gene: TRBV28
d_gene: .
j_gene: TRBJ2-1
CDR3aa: CASSLMGPEQFF

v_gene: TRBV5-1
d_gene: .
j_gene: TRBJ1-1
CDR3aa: CASSLIGGANTEAFF

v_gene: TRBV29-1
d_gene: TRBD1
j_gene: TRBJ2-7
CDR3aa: CSVKRGPNSYEQYF

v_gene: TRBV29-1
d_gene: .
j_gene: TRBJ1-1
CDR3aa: CSVERTDNTEAFF

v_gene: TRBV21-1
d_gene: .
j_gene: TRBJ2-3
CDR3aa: CASSNYRRDRGTDTQYF

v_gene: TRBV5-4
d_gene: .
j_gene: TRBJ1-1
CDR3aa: CASSLAGANTEAFF

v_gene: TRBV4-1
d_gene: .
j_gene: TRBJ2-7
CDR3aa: CASSQEAFEQYF

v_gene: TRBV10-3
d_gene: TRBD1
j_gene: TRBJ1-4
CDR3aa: CAIRGDRGDEKLFF

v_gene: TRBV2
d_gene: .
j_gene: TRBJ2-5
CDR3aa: CASKRGETQYF

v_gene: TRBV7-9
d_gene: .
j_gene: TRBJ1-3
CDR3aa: CASSLPGNTIYF

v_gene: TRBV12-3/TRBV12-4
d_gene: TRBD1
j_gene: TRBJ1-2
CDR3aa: CASSLGTGGANYGYTF

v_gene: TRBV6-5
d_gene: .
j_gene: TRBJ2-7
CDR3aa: CASSYIGDYEQYF

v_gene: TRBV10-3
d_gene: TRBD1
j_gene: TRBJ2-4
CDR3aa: CAISETPSPRQGLGIQYF

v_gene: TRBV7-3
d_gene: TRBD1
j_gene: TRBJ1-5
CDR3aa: CASSPDRNQPQHF